The 19 T cell receptor beta chains below were found in one sample sequenced in a study of blood T cell repertoires in COVID-19. Data came from immunoSEQ multiplex PCR; TCRdb stores just in-frame clones and leaves some out. This table holds almost 400,000 clones, nearly 90% found once. The specimen sequenced was PBMCs or T cells enriched from blood (not recorded which). These receptors originate from a woman aged 25-40 years who had recovered from COVID-19.

The chain recombines TRBV29-1 with TRBJ2-3, with 10 bases fitting TRBD2. Germline loops: CDR1 SQVTM, CDR2 ANQGSEA. V shed 0 bases, J shed 6 bases, and the junction held 3 bases outside the gene matches. This CDR3 spans 14 amino acids. The CDR3 DNA is TGCAGCGTTGAAGATAGCGGGGGGCGGGATACGCAGTATTTT. This gives the protein CSVEDSGGRDTQYF.

This clone was observed once. The chain carries TRBV4-1 and TRBJ1-6; D not resolved. V shed 0 bases and J shed 10 bases, with 16 bases lying between them. Per germline, CDR1 MGHRA and CDR2 YSYEKL. The CDR3 consists of 16 residues. This CDR3 reads CASSQEVTEGFSPLHF. The CDR3, as DNA: TGCGCCAGCAGCCAAGAGGTAACAGAAGGCTTCTCACCCCTCCACTTT.

The chain uses TRBV19 and TRBJ1-5; D not resolved. Germline CDR1 reads LNHDA; CDR2 reads SQIVND (reference sequence). The V and J ends lost 5 bases and 7 bases respectively, with 12 bases between them. This CDR3 spans 13 amino acids. CDR3 sequence reads: CASSPRVYQPQHF. The CDR3 coding sequence is TGTGCCAGTAGTCCCCGAGTCTACCAGCCCCAGCATTTT.

The chain is built from TRBV7-2 and TRBJ2-3; D perhaps matches TRBD1 (6 bases). Germline CDR1 is SGHTA and CDR2 is FQGNSA. V gave up 4 bases and J gave up 3 bases, with 11 bases separating them. The CDR3 length is 14 residues. The CDR3 loop reads CASSSGQRTDTQYF. As DNA, the CDR3 is TGTGCCAGCAGCTCCGGACAGAGAACAGATACGCAGTATTTT.

About this clone: This specimen includes other DNA sequences encoding the same CDR3. J is TRBJ2-7 and V is TRBV5-4; tentatively, D is TRBD1 (6 bases). CDR1 and CDR2 from the germline V gene are SGHNT and YYREEE (reference sequence). CDR3 size: 14 residues. Trimming took off 1 base at V and 0 bases at J, with 8 bases between the two ends. DNA for the CDR3: TGTGCCAGCAGCTTGCGGACAGACTCCTACGAGCAGTACTTC. Its translation is CASSLRTDSYEQYF.

V gene TRBV9 combines with J gene TRBJ1-2, with unresolved D. V was trimmed by 6 bases and J by 3 bases, leaving 9 bases between them. The germline V gene has CDR1 SGDLS and CDR2 YYNGEE. The CDR3 runs to 12 residues. The chain's CDR3 is CASTRADYGYTF. The CDR3 nucleotides are TGTGCCAGCACCCGAGCGGACTATGGCTACACCTTC.

This clone occurred once. The V gene is TRBV19, the J gene TRBJ2-5; D is ambiguous. The germline CDR1 and CDR2 sequences are LNHDA and SQIVND (reference sequence). Trimming stripped 4 bases from V and 2 bases from J, with 8 bases between. The CDR3 contains 13 residues. CDR3 region: CASSTPSQETQYF. In DNA, the CDR3 is TGTGCCAGTAGTACTCCTTCTCAAGAGACCCAGTACTTC.

The V gene is TRBV29-1, the J gene TRBJ1-1, with D uncertain. The CDR3 extends over 13 amino acids. Germline V gives CDR1 SQVTM, CDR2 ANQGSEA. V dropped 2 bases and J dropped 7 bases, with 14 bases sitting between them. The CDR3 sequence: CSVERRRTSEAFF. The CDR3, as DNA: TGCAGCGTTGAAAGAAGGAGAACAAGTGAAGCTTTCTTT.

V usage is TRBV30 and J usage is TRBJ2-5; tentative D call: TRBD1 (6 bases). This CDR3 spans 14 amino acids. The V gene's germline CDR1 is GTSNPN and CDR2 SVGIG (reference sequence). Trimming cost V 2 bases and J 2 bases, with 12 bases left between them. This CDR3 reads CAWSLGQNQETQYF. The CDR3, as DNA: TGTGCCTGGAGTCTAGGACAGAATCAAGAGACCCAGTACTTC.

The V gene is TRBV12-3 or TRBV12-4, the J gene TRBJ1-1; D gene uncertain. CDR3 size: 13 residues. Trimming shortened V by 2 bases and J by 4 bases, and 8 bases separated the two germline ends. CDR3 region: CASSLRQATEAFF. CDR3 coding DNA: TGTGCCAGCAGTTTACGGCAGGCCACTGAAGCTTTCTTT.

The rearrangement joins TRBV18 to TRBJ1-1; D ambiguous. Germline V CDR1 and CDR2: KGHSH, LQKENI. The CDR3 is made up of 12 amino acids. V lost 3 bases and J 11 bases, leaving 13 bases between the germline ends. The CDR3 reads CASSPPGRIAFF. CDR3 DNA sequence: TGTGCCAGCTCACCCCCCGGTAGAATTGCTTTCTTT. The variable domain in full, with the rest retrieved from reference TRBV18 and TRBJ1-1, is NAGVMQNPRHLVRRRGQEARLRCSPMKGHSHVYWYRQLPEEGLKFMVYLQKENIIDESGMPKERFSAEFPKEGPSILRIQQVVRGDSAAYFCASSPPGRIAFFGQGTRLTVV.

V usage is TRBV3-1 (or the pseudogene TRBV3-2) and J usage is TRBJ1-2; tentatively, D is TRBD1 (5 bases). V gave up 1 base and J gave up 8 bases, with 11 bases separating them. This CDR3 region has 13 residues. Germline V gene lookup returns CDR1 LGHDT and CDR2 YNNKEL (reference sequence). In DNA form, the CDR3 reads TGTGCCAGCAGCCAAGGGGGGGTAGACGGCTACACCTTC. It translates to CASSQGGVDGYTF.

The rearrangement uses TRBV27 and TRBJ1-1; 8 nucleotides match TRBD1. Germline V lookup: CDR1 MNHEY, CDR2 SMNVEV (reference sequence). J lost 0 bases, V lost 4 bases, and 4 bases had no gene match. This CDR3 is built from 15 residues. CDR3 residues: CASSSYRGLNTEAFF. CDR3 coding DNA: TGTGCCAGCAGTTCTTACAGGGGGTTGAACACTGAAGCTTTCTTT.

The chain combines TRBV6-5 with TRBJ2-7; TRBD2 agrees at 7 bases. The trim removed 6 bases at V and 0 bases at J, leaving 8 bases unmatched. Germline loops: CDR1 MNHEY, CDR2 SVGAGI. The CDR3 length is 15 residues. The CDR3 DNA sequence: TGTGCCAGCAGGCCTGCTAGCGGAAACTCCTACGAGCAGTACTTC. This sequence encodes CASRPASGNSYEQYF.

The V and J genes are TRBV3-1 (or the pseudogene TRBV3-2) and TRBJ1-2; a weak D match, TRBD1 (5 bases). Trimming removed 2 bases at V and 1 base at J, with 14 bases between. CDR3 length equals 16 residues. Per germline, CDR1 LGHDT and CDR2 YNNKEL (reference sequence). The CDR3 region has the DNA TGTGCCAGCAGCCAAACGGACGGACATATTAACTATGGCTACACCTTC. Its translation is CASSQTDGHINYGYTF.

The chain joins TRBV3-1 (or the pseudogene TRBV3-2) to TRBJ1-2, with 10 bases fitting TRBD1. The V and J ends lost 3 bases and 4 bases, in that order; junction bases with no gene match: 14. The CDR3 loop spans 18 amino acids. Germline assignment: CDR1 LGHDT and CDR2 YNNKEL (reference sequence). The CDR3 here is CASSQGLRQGAFGYGYTF. The CDR3 DNA sequence: TGTGCCAGCAGCCAGGGTCTTAGACAGGGGGCGTTTGGCTATGGCTACACCTTC.

CDR3 residues: CASSFPRTGVTETQYF. In nucleotides, the CDR3 is TGTGCCAGCAGCTTCCCCCGAACAGGGGTTACGGAGACCCAGTACTTC. The rearrangement uses TRBV5-6 and TRBJ2-5; 7 nucleotides align to TRBD1. There are 16 residues in the CDR3. V lost 2 bases to trimming and J lost 5 bases; unmatched junction nucleotides: 12. Germline V lookup: CDR1 SGHDT, CDR2 YYEEEE. The variable domain in full, with the rest retrieved from reference TRBV5-6 and TRBJ2-5, is DAGVTQSPTHLIKTRGQQVTLRCSPKSGHDTVSWYQQALGQGPQFIFQYYEEEERQRGNFPDRFSGHQFPNYSSELNVNALLLGDSALYLCASSFPRTGVTETQYFGPGTRLLVL.

The chain recombines TRBV9 with TRBJ1-6; tentative D call: TRBD1 (5 bases). Per the germline V gene, CDR1 is SGDLS and CDR2 is YYNGEE. The CDR3 is 15 amino acids. The V and J ends lost 0 bases and 10 bases respectively, with 14 bases between them. The CDR3 DNA reads as TGTGCCAGCAGCGTAGGGGGGGAAGGGGCATCACCCCTCCACTTT. It specifies CASSVGGEGASPLHF.

The rearrangement joins TRBV18 to TRBJ2-7; D call uncertain. The CDR3 has 14 amino acids. The ends were cut back, 1 base at V and 7 bases at J, with 14 bases in the middle. Germline CDR1 and CDR2: KGHSH and LQKENI. The DNA for the CDR3 is TGTGCCAGCTCACCACTTGGTTCCCTTGAGGAGCAGTACTTC. Encoded protein: CASSPLGSLEEQYF.